This T cell receptor (beta chain) was obtained from a study of blood T cells in healthy people across ages. In the case of this clonotype: Its specificity is not known.

Together with a sample-barcoded 5' primer, a J-beta primer mix was included in a second PCR lasting about 6 to 11 cycles. A template-switch adaptor with 12 random nucleotides tagged each cDNA molecule. A single record per CDR3 protein comes from TCRdb applying MiXCR to the 5' RACE reads. This repertoire shows approximately 770,000 distinct CDR3 sequences, roughly 60% found once; its top ten account for 22%. Overall study results and limits: Diversity was higher, and naive CD4+ cells more numerous, in long-lived donors than in aged donors. Samples with more naive T cells showed higher observed beta diversity.

The V and J ends lost 4 bases and 4 bases, in that order; junction bases with no gene match: 6. CDR3 size: 14 residues. Germline-derived CDR1 and CDR2 are GTSNPN and SVGIG (reference sequence). This rearrangement joins TRBV30 to TRBJ2-5; 10 bases map to TRBD1. Sequencing input: blood. The TCR comes from a man aged 30-40 years in good health. CDR3 protein: CAWKRQGASETQYF. The CDR3 nucleotides read TGTGCCTGGAAAAGACAGGGGGCCTCAGAGACCCAGTACTTC.